This entry lists 32 T cell receptor beta chains sequenced from one sample in a study of T cell repertoires in MIS-A myocarditis. The data were produced by immunoSEQ multiplex PCR, yet TCRdb's version contains in-frame clones alone and is incomplete. The table shows some 12,000 clones, with 65% to 90% occurring only once. Sequencing input: right ventricle heart tissue obtained at autopsy. The receptor source for this set is a man aged 18 to 35 with fulminant myocarditis from multisystem inflammatory syndrome in adults (MIS-A) after COVID-19.

This clone occurred a few times. The genes are TRBV7-9 and TRBJ2-7, with a tentative D call TRBD1 (5 bases). Germline V gene data show CDR1 as SEHNR and CDR2 as FQNEAQ (reference sequence). Between the trimmed V and J ends, which lost 5 bases and 3 bases, there was a span of 20 bases. This CDR3 spans 16 amino acids. The DNA of the CDR3 is TGTGCCAGCAGCCCCCGGCGTCTTGGGCAGGGCTACGAGCAGTACTTC. Protein product: CASSPRRLGQGYEQYF.

Points on this clone: The sample carries other DNA sequences with the same CDR3. J is TRBJ1-2 and V is TRBV30; D gene unclear. Germline CDR1 GTSNPN, CDR2 SVGIG (reference sequence). Trimming stripped 3 bases from V and 1 base from J, with 6 bases between. The length of the CDR3 is 12 residues. The CDR3 nucleotides read TGTGCCTGGAGGGAATTTAACTATGGCTACACCTTC. It is translated as CAWREFNYGYTF.

This clone is a singleton in its sample. The CDR3 DNA sequence: TGTGCCAGTAGTATTCGTGCTACTACCGAGCAGTTCTTC. This gives the protein CASSIRATTEQFF. The chain joins TRBV19 to TRBJ2-1, with no clear D. Germline V gene data show CDR1 as LNHDA and CDR2 as SQIVND (reference sequence). The CDR3 is made up of 13 amino acids. V was clipped by 3 bases and J by 10 bases, with 13 bases between them. Full variable domain (outside the CDR3, taken from reference TRBV19 and TRBJ2-1): DGGITQSPKYLFRKEGQNVTLSCEQNLNHDAMYWYRQDPGQGLRLIYYSQIVNDFQKGDIAEGYSVSREKKESFPLTVTSAQKNPTAFYLCASSIRATTEQFFGPGTRLTVL.

This sequence joins TRBV6-6 and TRBJ1-2; D is possibly TRBD1 (6 bases). Germline V gives CDR1 MNHNY, CDR2 SVGAGI (reference sequence). The CDR3 covers 15 residues. Trimming pared 0 bases from V and 4 bases from J, leaving 12 bases between. The CDR3 region has the DNA TGTGCCAGCAGTTACTCTGGACAGCCGTCCTATGGCTACACCTTC. It codes for CASSYSGQPSYGYTF.

The rearrangement links TRBV14 to TRBJ2-1; no firm D call. Trimming removed 0 bases from V and 0 bases from J, with 9 bases in between. The germline CDR1 and CDR2 sequences are SGHDN and FVKESK. There are 16 residues in the CDR3. CDR3 loop: CASSQDRPNSYNEQFF. Written as DNA, the CDR3 is TGTGCCAGCAGCCAAGATCGGCCGAACTCCTACAATGAGCAGTTCTTC.

The V and J genes are TRBV11-2 and TRBJ1-1; D might be TRBD1 (5 bases). There are 13 residues in the CDR3. Germline V gene data show CDR1 as SGHAT and CDR2 as FQNNGV. V was shortened by 1 base and J by 8 bases, with 11 bases between the two germline ends. CDR3 DNA: TGTGCCAGCAGCTTAGCTCGGGGACGGGAAGCTTTCTTT. This sequence encodes CASSLARGREAFF.

This clone appeared once. The V and J genes are TRBV7-8 and TRBJ2-7; D possibly matches TRBD1 or TRBD2 (5 bases each). The germline CDR1 and CDR2 sequences are SGHVS and FQNEAQ. V lost 1 base to trimming and J lost 2 bases, with 6 bases between them. The CDR3 sequence is 13 residues long. The CDR3 sequence: CASSLVGAYEQYF. Here the CDR3 DNA reads TGTGCCAGCAGCTTAGTGGGGGCCTACGAGCAGTACTTC. Full variable domain (rest looked up from reference TRBV7-8 and TRBJ2-7): GAGVSQSPRYKVAKRGQDVALRCDPISGHVSLFWYQQALGQGPEFLTYFQNEAQLDKSGLPSDRFFAERPEGSVSTLKIQRTQQEDSAVYLCASSLVGAYEQYFGPGTRLTVT.

The V call is TRBV7-3, the J call TRBJ1-1; no clear D gene. This CDR3 spans 13 amino acids. The germline gives CDR1 SGHTA, CDR2 FQGTGA. V was clipped by 5 bases and J by 4 bases, with 11 bases between them. The CDR3 is CASSVSPTTEAFF. In DNA, the CDR3 is TGTGCCAGCAGCGTAAGCCCAACCACTGAAGCTTTCTTT. Together with reference TRBV7-3 and TRBJ1-1, the CDR3 gives the full variable domain: GAGVSQTPSNKVTEKGKYVELRCDPISGHTALYWYRQSLGQGPEFLIYFQGTGAADDSGLPNDRFFAVRPEGSVSTLKIQRTERGDSAVYLCASSVSPTTEAFFGQGTRLTVV.

This clone is labeled as large. This chain uses TRBV27 with TRBJ2-1; 10 nucleotides line up with TRBD2. Germline V lookup: CDR1 MNHEY, CDR2 SMNVEV (reference sequence). The trim removed 7 bases at V and 0 bases at J, leaving 3 bases unmatched. The CDR3 is 15 residues long. The CDR3 bases are TGTGCCAGCACGTGGACTAGCGGCTCCTACAATGAGCAGTTCTTC. The encoded protein is CASTWTSGSYNEQFF.

The sample holds a few counts of this clone. This chain links TRBV7-9 with TRBJ1-6; D gene uncertain. The germline V gene has CDR1 SEHNR and CDR2 FQNEAQ (reference sequence). The V end was cut by 1 base, the J end by 7 bases, with 11 bases between. The length of the CDR3 is 15 residues. The CDR3, as DNA: TGTGCCAGCAGCTTAGAGGGAGAAGGGAATTCACCCCTCCACTTT. Translating it yields CASSLEGEGNSPLHF. The full variable domain, in which reference TRBV7-9 and TRBJ1-6 provide the parts outside the CDR3, is DTGVSQNPRHKITKRGQNVTFRCDPISEHNRLYWYRQTLGQGPEFLTYFQNEAQLEKSRLLSDRFSAERPKGSFSTLEIQRTEQGDSAMYLCASSLEGEGNSPLHFGNGTRLTVT.

The chain is built from TRBV6-5 and TRBJ1-1, with D possibly matching TRBD1 (5 bases). Germline V lookup: CDR1 MNHEY, CDR2 SVGAGI. The V end was cut by 6 bases, the J end by 1 base, with 15 bases between. The length of the CDR3 is 15 residues. CDR3 sequence reads: CASRPIQVTNTEAFF. The CDR3 DNA reads TGTGCCAGCAGACCAATACAGGTTACGAACACTGAAGCTTTCTTT.

The chain combines TRBV5-8 with TRBJ2-7; perhaps D is TRBD1 or TRBD2 (6 bases each). Germline CDR1 and CDR2: SGHTS and YDEGEE. V lost 4 bases and J lost 3, with 29 bases in between. The CDR3 is made up of 19 amino acids. The CDR3 protein is CASSVYHGDQRGGNYEQYF. The CDR3 DNA sequence: TGTGCCAGCAGCGTATACCATGGGGACCAGAGAGGGGGGAACTACGAGCAGTACTTC. Full variable domain (outside the CDR3, taken from reference TRBV5-8 and TRBJ2-7): EAGVTQSPTHLIKTRGQQATLRCSPISGHTSVYWYQQALGLGLQFLLWYDEGEERNRGNFPPRFSGRQFPNYSSELNVNALELEDSALYLCASSVYHGDQRGGNYEQYFGPGTRLTVT.

The V gene is TRBV30, the J gene TRBJ1-6; D unclear. This CDR3 is built from 11 residues. The germline V and J ends were trimmed by 5 bases and 9 bases, with 8 bases remaining between them. CDR1 is GTSNPN and CDR2 is SVGIG in the germline V gene (reference sequence). The CDR3 is CAWSLGSPLHF. The CDR3 DNA follows: TGTGCCTGGTCCCTAGGTTCACCCCTCCACTTT. Complete variable domain (other parts from reference TRBV30 and TRBJ1-6): SQTIHQWPATLVQPVGSPLSLECTVEGTSNPNLYWYRQAAGRGLQLLFYSVGIGQISSEVPQNLSASRPQDRQFILSSKKLLLSDSGFYLCAWSLGSPLHFGNGTRLTVT.

The CDR3 here is CASSPLAGMGTDTQYF. The CDR3 DNA is TGTGCCAGCAGTCCCCTAGCGGGGATGGGGACAGATACGCAGTATTTT. The rearrangement uses TRBV27 and TRBJ2-3, with TRBD2 matching over 9 bases. The CDR3 has 16 amino acids. The germline V gene encodes CDR1 MNHEY and CDR2 SMNVEV (reference sequence). The V segment lost 5 bases and the J segment 3 bases; nucleotides outside the gene matches: 9.

This chain links TRBV28 with TRBJ1-5, with D tentatively TRBD1 (6 bases). The CDR3 spans 16 residues. The germline CDR1 and CDR2 sequences are MDHEN and SYDVKM. V lost 3 bases to trimming and J lost 0 bases, with 12 bases between them. The DNA of the CDR3 is TGTGCCAGCAGTTTCCGAGGACAGCATAGCAATCAGCCCCAGCATTTT. Its protein product is CASSFRGQHSNQPQHF.

This chain uses TRBV7-6 with TRBJ1-1; TRBD1 is a possible D gene (5 bases). The germline V gene encodes CDR1 SGHVS and CDR2 FNYEAQ. This CDR3 is built from 15 residues. V shed 1 base and J shed 1 base, with 10 bases lying between them. This CDR3 is CASSLGQLKNTEAFF. The CDR3 DNA reads TGTGCCAGCAGCTTAGGACAGCTGAAGAACACTGAAGCTTTCTTT. The full variable domain, rest sourced from reference TRBV7-6 and TRBJ1-1, is GAGVSQSPRYKVTKRGQDVALRCDPISGHVSLYWYRQALGQGPEFLTYFNYEAQQDKSGLPNDRFSAERPEGSISTLTIQRTEQRDSAMYRCASSLGQLKNTEAFFGQGTRLTVV.

The V call is TRBV30, the J call TRBJ2-3, with 14 bases fitting TRBD2. The CDR3 length is 14 residues. J gave up 4 bases and V 7 bases, and 4 bases lay outside the gene matches. CDR1 is GTSNPN and CDR2 is SVGIG in the germline V gene (reference sequence). CDR3 sequence reads: CASQTSGGADTQYF. As DNA, the CDR3 is TGTGCCTCCCAGACTAGCGGGGGGGCAGATACGCAGTATTTT.

In its sample, this clone was seen once. The DNA of the CDR3 is TGCAGCGTGTTACAGGGAGGCGCCGCTGAAGCTTTCTTT. Translation gives CSVLQGGAAEAFF. The J gene is TRBJ1-1, the V gene TRBV29-1; D may be TRBD1 (6 bases). The CDR3 is 13 residues long. Germline V CDR1 and CDR2: SQVTM, ANQGSEA. With 6 bases removed from V and 6 bases from J, the gap between germline ends came to 17 bases.

The rearrangement links TRBV7-2 to TRBJ1-5; D may be TRBD1 (5 bases). This CDR3 is 12 amino acids long. Trimming took 1 base from V and 7 from J, leaving 5 bases between them. Germline V gives CDR1 SGHTA, CDR2 FQGNSA. CDR3 DNA: TGTGCCAGCAGCTTAGGGGGGCAGCCCCAGCATTTT. Translating gives CASSLGGQPQHF.

The chain carries TRBV7-2 and TRBJ2-7, with 9 bases lining up with TRBD1. The CDR3 is 15 amino acids. V was clipped by 4 bases and J by 5 bases; unmatched bases: 9. Germline CDR1 is SGHTA and CDR2 is FQGNSA. Here the CDR3 DNA reads TGTGCCAGCAGCTCCTTAACAGGGGGCCGGAACGAGCAGTACTTC. Encoded protein: CASSSLTGGRNEQYF.

The chain has TRBV5-5 and TRBJ2-2, with D unclear. Trimming took off 2 bases at V and 3 bases at J, with 8 bases between the two ends. This CDR3 contains 14 residues. CDR1 is SGHKS and CDR2 is YYEKEE in the germline V gene (reference sequence). Written as DNA, the CDR3 is TGTGCCAGCAGCTTTGGTTGGGACACCGGGGAGCTGTTTTTT. This sequence encodes CASSFGWDTGELFF.

The chain uses TRBV10-3 and TRBJ2-3, with 8 bases fitting TRBD2. Germline CDR1 is ENHRY and CDR2 is SYGVKD. This CDR3 has 18 amino acids. Trimming took 3 bases from V and 0 from J; bases not matched to a gene: 11. The CDR3 loop reads CAISEPSGRSSSTDTQYF. CDR3 DNA sequence: TGTGCCATCAGTGAACCTAGCGGGCGATCCTCTAGCACAGATACGCAGTATTTT.

V and J are TRBV6-5 and TRBJ1-6; TRBD1 matches at 8 bases. This CDR3 is built from 14 residues. Germline values: CDR1 MNHEY, CDR2 SVGAGI. The J segment lost 9 bases and the V segment lost 5 bases, leaving 6 bases of the junction unmatched. The CDR3 DNA reads TGTGCCAGCAGTACGACAGGGGACGGTTCACCCCTCCACTTT. Translating it yields CASSTTGDGSPLHF.

A single count supports this clone. The chain employs TRBV7-9 and TRBJ2-7; TRBD1 matches 10 bases. The V segment lost 1 base and the J segment 3 bases; nucleotides outside the gene matches: 3. Germline-derived CDR1 and CDR2 are SEHNR and FQNEAQ (reference sequence). CDR3 length equals 15 residues. This chain's CDR3 is CASSLGQGAVYEQYF. CDR3 coding DNA: TGTGCCAGCAGCTTAGGACAGGGGGCAGTCTACGAGCAGTACTTC.

This chain connects TRBV7-9 to TRBJ2-7; D is ambiguous. The CDR3 length is 15 residues. Germline V gene sequence: CDR1 SEHNR, CDR2 FQNEAQ (reference sequence). With 2 bases removed from V and 7 bases from J, the gap between germline ends came to 18 bases. CDR3 sequence (DNA): TGTGCCAGCAGCTTATCTACTCTAGGACCTGTGGAGCAGTACTTC. Amino acids: CASSLSTLGPVEQYF.

This clone has just one count. The gene calls are TRBV4-3 and TRBJ2-1; TRBD2 aligns across 7 bases. The J segment lost 7 bases and the V segment lost 0 bases, leaving 9 bases of the junction unmatched. There are 16 residues in the CDR3. Looked up from germline, CDR1 is LGHNA and CDR2 is YSLEER. The CDR3 region has the DNA TGCGCCAGCAGCCAAGATTCGGCCCGGGGAGGGAATGAGCAGTTCTTC. Amino acid sequence: CASSQDSARGGNEQFF.

V and J are TRBV12-3 or TRBV12-4 and TRBJ2-5; no clear D gene. V shed 3 bases and J shed 4 bases, with 3 bases lying between them. CDR3 size: 11 residues. The CDR3 nucleotides read TGTGCCAGCAGTTTTGGAGAGACCCAGTACTTC. This gives the protein CASSFGETQYF.

The rearrangement joins TRBV30 to TRBJ1-3; D unclear. The CDR3 spans 12 residues. In germline, CDR1 is GTSNPN, CDR2 SVGIG (reference sequence). V lost 4 bases and J 4 bases, leaving 8 bases between the germline ends. The CDR3 nucleotides are TGTGCCTGGAATGACCGAGGAAACACCATATATTTT. Residues: CAWNDRGNTIYF. Drawing the rest from reference TRBV30 and TRBJ1-3, the complete variable domain is SQTIHQWPATLVQPVGSPLSLECTVEGTSNPNLYWYRQAAGRGLQLLFYSVGIGQISSEVPQNLSASRPQDRQFILSSKKLLLSDSGFYLCAWNDRGNTIYFGEGSWLTVV.

The chain couples TRBV6-2 or TRBV6-3 to TRBJ2-2; the D gene is possibly TRBD2 (6 bases). Germline lookup yields CDR1 MNHEY and CDR2 SVGEGT. V lost 3 bases and J 7 bases, leaving 12 bases between the germline ends. CDR3 size: 14 residues. The CDR3 spells CASSYYSGDGELFF. In DNA form, the CDR3 reads TGTGCCAGCAGTTATTATTCGGGGGACGGGGAGCTGTTTTTT.

V usage is TRBV7-8 and J usage is TRBJ2-1; TRBD2 aligns across 14 bases. The CDR3 has 21 amino acids. The germline V gene has CDR1 SGHVS and CDR2 FQNEAQ. The J segment lost 0 bases and the V segment lost 3 bases, leaving 13 bases of the junction unmatched. This CDR3 reads CASSLLAQGLAGVYSYNEQFF. CDR3 sequence (DNA): TGTGCCAGCAGCTTGCTCGCGCAGGGACTAGCGGGGGTCTACTCCTACAATGAGCAGTTCTTC.

The chain carries TRBV9 and TRBJ1-1; TRBD1 might be the D (5 bases). Germline values: CDR1 SGDLS, CDR2 YYNGEE. Between the trimmed V and J ends, which lost 3 bases and 0 bases, there was a span of 18 bases. There are 17 residues in the CDR3. This chain's CDR3 is CASSALEGYEMNTEAFF. The CDR3 nucleotides are TGTGCCAGCAGCGCATTGGAGGGGTACGAAATGAACACTGAAGCTTTCTTT.

V is TRBV2 and J is TRBJ1-6; TRBD1 matches 7 bases. V shed 1 base and J 9 bases; nucleotides not matched to a gene: 6. The germline gives CDR1 SNHLY, CDR2 FYNNEI. The CDR3 spans 15 residues. The DNA of the CDR3 is TGTGCCAGCAGTGAAGGACGGCAGGGGGTTTCACCCCTCCACTTT. Residues: CASSEGRQGVSPLHF.